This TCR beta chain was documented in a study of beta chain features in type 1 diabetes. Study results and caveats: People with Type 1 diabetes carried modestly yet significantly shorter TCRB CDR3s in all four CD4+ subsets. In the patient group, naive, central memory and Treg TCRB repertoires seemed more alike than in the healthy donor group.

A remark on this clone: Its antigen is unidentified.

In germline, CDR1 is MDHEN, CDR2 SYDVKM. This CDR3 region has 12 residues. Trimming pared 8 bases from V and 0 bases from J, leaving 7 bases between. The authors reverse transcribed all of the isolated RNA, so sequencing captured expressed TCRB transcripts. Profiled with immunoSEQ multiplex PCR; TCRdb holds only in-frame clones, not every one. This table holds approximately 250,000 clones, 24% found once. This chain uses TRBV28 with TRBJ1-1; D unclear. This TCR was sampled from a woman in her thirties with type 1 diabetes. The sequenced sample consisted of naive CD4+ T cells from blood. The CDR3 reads CASYRMNTEAFF. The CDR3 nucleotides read TGTGCCAGCTATAGAATGAACACTGAAGCTTTCTTT. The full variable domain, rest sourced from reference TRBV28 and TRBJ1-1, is DVKVTQSSRYLVKRTGEKVFLECVQDMDHENMFWYRQDPGLGLRLIYFSYDVKMKEKGDIPEGYSVSREKKERFSLILESASTNQTSMYLCASYRMNTEAFFGQGTRLTVV.